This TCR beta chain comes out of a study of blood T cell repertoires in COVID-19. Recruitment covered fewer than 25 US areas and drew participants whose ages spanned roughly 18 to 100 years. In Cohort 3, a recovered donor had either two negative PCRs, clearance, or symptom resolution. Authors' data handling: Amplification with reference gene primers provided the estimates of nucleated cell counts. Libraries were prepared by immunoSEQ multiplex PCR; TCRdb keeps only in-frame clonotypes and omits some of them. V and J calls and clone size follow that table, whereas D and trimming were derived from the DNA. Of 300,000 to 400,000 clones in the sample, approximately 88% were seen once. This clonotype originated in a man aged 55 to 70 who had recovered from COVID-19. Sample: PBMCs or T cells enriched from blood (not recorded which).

The CDR3 nucleotides are TGTGCCAGTAGGGTGTCCGGTAATGAAAAACTGTTTTTT. Amino acid sequence: CASRVSGNEKLFF. This sequence joins TRBV19 and TRBJ1-4; the D is unclear. The V gene's germline CDR1 is LNHDA and CDR2 SQIVND (reference sequence). This CDR3 spans 13 amino acids. Trimming removed 6 bases at V and 4 bases at J, with 9 bases between.